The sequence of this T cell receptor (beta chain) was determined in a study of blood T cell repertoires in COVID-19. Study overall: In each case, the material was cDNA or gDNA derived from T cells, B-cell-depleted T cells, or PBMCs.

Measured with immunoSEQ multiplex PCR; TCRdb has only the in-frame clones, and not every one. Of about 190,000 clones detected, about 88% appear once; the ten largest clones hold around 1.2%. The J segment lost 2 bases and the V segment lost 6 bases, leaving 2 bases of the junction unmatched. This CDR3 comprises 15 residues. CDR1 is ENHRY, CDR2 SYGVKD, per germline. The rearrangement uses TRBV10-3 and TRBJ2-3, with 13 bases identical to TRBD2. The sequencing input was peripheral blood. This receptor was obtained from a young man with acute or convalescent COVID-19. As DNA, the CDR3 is TGTGCCATCAGAGGACTAGCGGGGGTCACAGATACGCAGTATTTT. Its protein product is CAIRGLAGVTDTQYF.